The 15 T cell receptor beta chains below all came from one sample that was sequenced in a study of blood T cell repertoires in COVID-19. The assay was immunoSEQ multiplex PCR, and TCRdb's table has in-frame clones only and misses some. The data show hundreds of thousands of clones, with 75% to 90% seen just once and around 1.4% held by the top ten. The sequenced sample was peripheral blood. Receptors originate from a woman aged 25 to 39 with active or convalescent COVID-19.

The chain employs TRBV4-1 and TRBJ2-3; TRBD2 matches at 10 bases. CDR3 length equals 16 residues. With 4 bases clipped from V and 6 bases from J, the junction kept 10 bases outside the gene matches. CDR1 is MGHRA, CDR2 YSYEKL, per germline. CDR3 sequence (DNA): TGCGCCAGCAGCCGAACAGCGGGACTAGCGACCGATACGCAGTATTTT. This gives the protein CASSRTAGLATDTQYF.

J is TRBJ1-1 and V is TRBV5-4; no clear D. Germline CDR1 reads SGHNT; CDR2 reads YYREEE (reference sequence). The CDR3 runs to 14 residues. The V end was cut by 0 bases, the J end by 0 bases, with 6 bases between. CDR3 sequence (DNA): TGTGCCAGCAGCTTGGTCAGCGTGAACACTGAAGCTTTCTTT. Protein: CASSLVSVNTEAFF.

This chain connects TRBV6-5 to TRBJ1-2, with TRBD1 matching 11 bases. The junction had 12 bases not matched to a gene; V was cut back by 4 bases and J by 8 bases. The CDR3 loop spans 16 amino acids. From germline, CDR1 is MNHEY and CDR2 SVGAGI. CDR3 DNA: TGTGCCAGCAGTTTGTATCCGGGACAGGGGGACGACGGCTACACCTTC. Translated, it gives CASSLYPGQGDDGYTF.

This chain uses TRBV7-2 with TRBJ2-1; D may be TRBD2 (5 bases). CDR1 and CDR2 (germline): SGHTA, FQGNSA. V dropped 5 bases and J dropped 1 base, with 15 bases sitting between them. This CDR3 comprises 16 residues. CDR3 sequence reads: CASSAASGLSYNEQFF. The DNA for the CDR3 is TGTGCCAGCAGCGCGGCAAGCGGATTGTCCTACAATGAGCAGTTCTTC.

The chain recombines TRBV24-1 with TRBJ2-1; maybe TRBD1 (7 bases). V was pared by 2 bases and J by 4 bases, with 20 bases between. This CDR3 has 18 amino acids. Germline V gene data show CDR1 as KGHDR and CDR2 as SFDVKD. The CDR3 protein is CATSDSTLTGAGYNEQFF. The DNA of the CDR3 is TGTGCCACCAGTGATTCGACTCTTACAGGGGCGGGGTACAATGAGCAGTTCTTC.

The V gene is TRBV7-2, the J gene TRBJ2-1, with 8 nucleotides matching TRBD2. In germline, CDR1 is SGHTA, CDR2 FQGNSA. This CDR3 contains 14 residues. The junction had 3 bases not matched to a gene; V was cut back by 8 bases and J by 0 bases. CDR3 residues: CASRGGSSYNEQFF. CDR3 nucleotides: TGTGCCAGCCGGGGGGGGAGCTCCTACAATGAGCAGTTCTTC.

The gene calls are TRBV7-9 and TRBJ1-1; D gene uncertain. This CDR3 is 13 amino acids long. V was cut by 6 bases and J by 4 bases, with 12 bases left in between. The germline gives CDR1 SEHNR, CDR2 FQNEAQ (reference sequence). This chain's CDR3 is CASSPSGSTEAFF. In nucleotides, the CDR3 is TGTGCCAGCAGTCCGAGCGGTTCCACTGAAGCTTTCTTT.

The chain carries TRBV4-2 and TRBJ2-1, with D tentatively TRBD2 (5 bases). This CDR3 comprises 16 residues. CDR1 and CDR2 (germline): LGHNA, YNFKEQ. The V end was cut by 1 base, the J end by 5 bases, with 15 bases between. The CDR3: CASSQGTLSGDNEQFF. For the CDR3, the DNA is TGTGCCAGCAGCCAAGGTACCCTGAGCGGAGACAATGAGCAGTTCTTC.

This chain uses TRBV3-1 (or the pseudogene TRBV3-2) with TRBJ1-1; a possible D gene is TRBD1 (6 bases). CDR1 and CDR2 (germline): LGHDT, YNNKEL (reference sequence). V was clipped by 4 bases and J by 1 base, with 13 bases between them. This CDR3 spans 15 amino acids. The CDR3 DNA reads as TGTGCCAGCAGCCCGAGCCCGGGACAGAACACTGAAGCTTTCTTT. This translates into CASSPSPGQNTEAFF.

This chain links TRBV10-2 with TRBJ2-7; 9 positions agree with TRBD2. CDR1 and CDR2 from the germline V gene are WSHSY and SAAADI. The junction had 8 bases not matched to a gene; V was cut back by 8 bases and J by 0 bases. This CDR3 spans 15 amino acids. The DNA for the CDR3 is TGCGCCAGCGGGGGGAGACTAGCGGCCTCCTACGAGCAGTACTTC. It translates to CASGGRLAASYEQYF.

V and J are TRBV27 and TRBJ1-4; 9 nucleotides match TRBD1. Germline V lookup: CDR1 MNHEY, CDR2 SMNVEV (reference sequence). After removal of 0 bases from V and 3 bases from J, the junction contained 14 bases not matched to a gene. The CDR3 extends over 20 amino acids. DNA for the CDR3: TGTGCCAGCAGTTTATCGGTAAACGGACAGGGGTATGGAGCTAATGAAAAACTGTTTTTT. Translated: CASSLSVNGQGYGANEKLFF.

The chain joins TRBV6-1 to TRBJ1-2, with D uncertain. Germline V gene data show CDR1 as MNHNS and CDR2 as SASEGT. This CDR3 has 15 residues. Trimming removed 0 bases at V and 8 bases at J, with 16 bases between. The CDR3 bases are TGTGCCAGCAGTGAAGCATATAGAGGGAGGGCGGGCTACACCTTC. This gives the protein CASSEAYRGRAGYTF.

The chain combines TRBV19 with TRBJ1-5; 10 bases fit TRBD1. J gave up 6 bases and V 6 bases, and 8 bases lay outside the gene matches. CDR3 length: 15 residues. Germline loops: CDR1 LNHDA, CDR2 SQIVND (reference sequence). In nucleotides, the CDR3 is TGTGCCAGTAGCCCAGGACAGGGGGGCTTTCAGCCCCAGCATTTT. Translated: CASSPGQGGFQPQHF.

This clone was recorded once. This chain uses TRBV5-1 with TRBJ1-1; D unresolved. CDR3 length equals 13 residues. With 1 base removed from V and 4 bases from J, the gap between germline ends came to 8 bases. Germline loops: CDR1 SGHRS, CDR2 YFSETQ. The DNA for the CDR3 is TGCGCCAGCAGCTTGTCTTGGAGCACTGAAGCTTTCTTT. Its protein is CASSLSWSTEAFF.

This rearrangement joins TRBV24-1 to TRBJ1-5, with 8 positions matching TRBD1. The V gene's germline CDR1 is KGHDR and CDR2 SFDVKD. This CDR3 comprises 18 residues. V gave up 1 base and J gave up 1 base; unmatched junction bases: 8. The CDR3 region has the DNA TGTGCCACCAGTGATTTTAAGGACAGGGCCCCAAGCAATCAGCCCCAGCATTTT. Encoded protein: CATSDFKDRAPSNQPQHF.